The source of this T cell receptor (beta chain) is a study of cytomegalovirus exposure and HLA in healthy donors. At the level of the study: Among the approximately 400 genotyped donors, about 81% were placed in the Caucasian-associated ancestry cluster. Findings and limits, study-wide: Accurate prediction of HLA-A and HLA-B alleles (for most subjects) was reportedly achieved from TCR beta sequences.

This clone has just a few counts. Its antigen remains unidentified. It was with 60 Vbeta and 13 Jbeta primers that the PCR ran. Produced via immunoSEQ multiplex PCR; TCRdb's table is partial and in-frame only. The profile shows 55,000 to 80,000 clones, roughly four fifths of them singletons. Germline CDR1 MDHEN, CDR2 SYDVKM. Deletions cut 3 bases from V and 8 bases from J, with 13 bases between. The CDR3 length is 14 residues. The sequencing sample was made of PBMCs. The receptor comes from a woman under 40 in good health and CMV-seropositive. The rearrangement links TRBV28 to TRBJ1-4; TRBD1 might be the D (6 bases). In DNA, the CDR3 is TGTGCCAGCAGTTTCCAGGGGATGTTCGAAAAACTGTTTTTT. This translates into CASSFQGMFEKLFF.